Below, one T cell receptor beta chain is given with its context. This clonotype occurred a few times. This clone's antigen is unknown. No quality values exist for individual bases; no much larger clone is one base distant. Reads for this sample came from an Illumina NovaSeq 6000. TCR cDNA was synthesized by 5'RACE template switching, which introduced a universal primer site and unique molecular identifiers. Priming of cDNA synthesis was performed from both the TCR alpha and TCR beta constant segments. Libraries were amplified in two PCR steps, with sample barcodes and sequencing adapters added in the second step. Libraries were sequenced on Illumina HiSeq 2500 (2x100 bp) or NovaSeq (2x150 bp). As for the authors' bioinformatics: MIGEC was used to demultiplex reads and collapse the reads into UMI consensus sequences, and MiXCR was used for V(D)J alignment. Vaccine-responding clonotypes were identified with edgeR using replicate PBMC samples, with FDR below 0.01 and a log2 fold change above 5 up to day 15 being required. CD4 or CD8 identity was assigned to each bulk clonotype according to whether the clonotype was present at higher abundance in the sequenced CD4 repertoire or the sequenced CD8 repertoire. TCRdb reprocessing: public reads trimmed at Q25 with fastp, clones called with MiXCR, in-frame beta chains kept. For every CDR3 protein sequence, its rows merge into one entry that carries the most common genes and DNA. In this record, the V and J calls reflect TCRdb's handling and not the investigators' own analysis. Counted in this sample were about 340,000 distinct CDR3 sequences; approximately 12% of them appeared once. The ten top clones hold 2.5% to 4% of the sample.

Ends trimmed: V by 6 bases, J by 3 bases; bases unmatched to a gene: 5. In the germline V gene, CDR1 corresponds to MDHEN and CDR2 to SYDVKM. From the cysteine up to the phenylalanine, the CDR3 has a length of 14 residues. Kept here is only the CDR3 DNA, which spans 42 bases and is read in frame from base 1. The data were taken from a study of T cells after yellow fever vaccination (dated by TCRdb to about 2019). Regarding the research as a whole: Libraries from fractions with low cell numbers were prepared with the SMART-Seq v4 Ultra Low Input RNA kit. To follow T-cell clones before and after primary and booster YFV17D yellow fever vaccination, bulk TCR alpha and beta repertoires were sequenced over time. Blood was collected at multiple timepoints before and after primary and secondary immunization, and bulk PBMC replicates and cell subsets were isolated. Two healthy male donors made up the cohort, one aged 18 to 29 years and the other aged 30 to 40 years.

The treatment or condition label here, explained by the study, means: live attenuated yellow fever vaccine strain. PBMCs were isolated from peripheral blood using a standard Ficoll-Paque protocol. Dynabeads CD4 and CD8 positive selection kits were used to isolate the CD4 and CD8 T-cell fractions. TriZol was used to extract RNA from bulk PBMCs, CD4 and CD8 fractions, and dextramer-positive and dextramer-negative fractions. The research as a whole found: A small fraction of clonotypes showed up in both the CD4 and CD8 compartments, probably as a result of convergent recombination. FACS-sorted repertoires could contain abundant contaminating clonotypes from the bulk population, so computational filtering was required. After the booster, most of the clones that had expanded following primary vaccination were detected again (roughly 97% of CD4 and more than 85% of CD8), which suggests that memory was broadly maintained. Compared with the primary T-cell response, the secondary T-cell response was faster but weaker, reaching its peak on day 5 rather than on day 15. Because only a couple of donors were included in the study, the extent to which the findings can be generalized is limited.

The sample was CD4+ T cells sorted from PBMCs, taken 15 days after the yellow fever booster vaccination. This TCR derives from a man in his late teens or twenties who received the YFV17D yellow fever vaccine. The chain couples TRBV28 to TRBJ2-3, with 8 bases matching TRBD1. This receptor carries the CDR3 CASSRQGRTDTQYF. The bases read TGTGCCAGCAGCCGACAGGGGAGGACAGATACGCAGTATTTT.